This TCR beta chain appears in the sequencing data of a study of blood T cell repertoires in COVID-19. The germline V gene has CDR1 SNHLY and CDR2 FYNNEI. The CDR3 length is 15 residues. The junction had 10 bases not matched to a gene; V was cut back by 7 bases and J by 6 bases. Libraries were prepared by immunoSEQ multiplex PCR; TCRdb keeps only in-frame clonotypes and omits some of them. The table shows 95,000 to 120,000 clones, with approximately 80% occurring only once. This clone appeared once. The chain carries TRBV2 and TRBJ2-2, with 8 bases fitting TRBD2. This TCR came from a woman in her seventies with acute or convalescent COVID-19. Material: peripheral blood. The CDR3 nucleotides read TGTGCCAGCACCTCGACGGGAGGGCCCCCCGGGGAGCTGTTTTTT. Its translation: CASTSTGGPPGELFF.